These T cell receptor beta chains were read from a single sample in a study of identical twins. TCRdb redid the calling of the 5' RACE reads with MiXCR, one entry per CDR3 protein. This table holds approximately 700,000 distinct CDR3 sequences, over 15% found once. The sample was also linked to a second study, of T cells expressing NK-cell markers.

The sample comprised PBMCs. These receptor sequences come from a young woman in good health. CDR3s include the opening cysteine and the closing phenylalanine or tryptophan. D genes are given only for firm matches. Clone size, where shown, is once, few, many, or a class for clones that have expanded.

j_call | d_call | clone_size | v_call | cdr3_nt | cdr3_aa
TRBJ2-2 | - | few | TRBV7-3 | TGTGCCAGCAGCTTATCGGCTGCCGGGGAGCTGTTTTTT | CASSLSAAGELFF
TRBJ1-5 | - | few | TRBV4-3 | TGCGCCAGCAGCCAAGGGCACGGTATCAATCAGCCCCAGCATTTT | CASSQGHGINQPQHF
TRBJ2-2 | TRBD1 | - | TRBV10-3 | TGTGCCATCAGTGAGGGGCGGACAGGGCCGACCGGGGAGCTGTTTTTT | CAISEGRTGPTGELFF
TRBJ2-7 | - | few | TRBV30 | TGTGCCTGGAGGCGAGGGTGGGCAGGCGAGCAGTACTTC | CAWRRGWAGEQYF
TRBJ2-3 | - | few | TRBV29-1 | TGCAGCGTTCTACTTCGGGATACGCAGTATTTT | CSVLLRDTQYF
TRBJ2-1 | - | - | TRBV30 | TGTGCCTGGAGTGTAGGGGTCAGGGAGCAGTTCTTC | CAWSVGVREQFF
TRBJ2-5 | - | once | TRBV11-2 | TGTGCCAGCAGCCTCAGTAGCGGTGGGAGAGGGGAGACCCAGTACTTC | CASSLSSGGRGETQYF
TRBJ2-1 | TRBD2 | - | TRBV6-2/TRBV6-3 | TGTGCCAGCAGTTACGGGCCAGCGGGGGGCAATGAGCAGTTCTTC | CASSYGPAGGNEQFF
TRBJ2-1 | - | - | TRBV20-1 | TGCAGTGCTAGAGTATTCCAGGGGTCATCCTACAATGAGCAGTTCTTC | CSARVFQGSSYNEQFF
TRBJ2-3 | - | few | TRBV3-1 | TGTGCCAGCAGCCAAGATCGCGGGATTAGCACAGATACGCAGTATTTT | CASSQDRGISTDTQYF
TRBJ1-1 | - | - | TRBV7-9 | TGTGCCAGCAGCGAACAGGGTGACACTGAAGCTTTCTTT | CASSEQGDTEAFF
TRBJ1-1 | - | few | TRBV6-5 | TGTGCCAGCAGTTACTTCGGGATGAGGAACACTGAAGCTTTCTTT | CASSYFGMRNTEAFF
TRBJ2-1 | - | many | TRBV4-3 | TGCGCCAGCAGCCTTCAGCGGAACGGCAACAATGAGCAGTTCTTC | CASSLQRNGNNEQFF
TRBJ2-7 | - | - | TRBV3-1 | TGTGCCAGCAGCCTCACAAACCGGGATCCATCTTACGAGCAGTACTTC | CASSLTNRDPSYEQYF
TRBJ2-5 | TRBD2 | - | TRBV12-3/TRBV12-4 | TGTGCCAGCAGGGCGGCAGGGACTAGAAGAGAGACCCAGTACTTC | CASRAAGTRRETQYF
TRBJ2-3 | TRBD2 | few | TRBV7-2 | TGTGCCAGCAGCTTCGGCGGGAGTTTCACAGATACGCAGTATTTT | CASSFGGSFTDTQYF
TRBJ2-1 | TRBD1 | - | TRBV20-1 | TGCAGTGCTAGAGGGACAGGTGTTCCCTACAATGAGCAGTTCTTC | CSARGTGVPYNEQFF
TRBJ2-7 | TRBD1 | few | TRBV5-1 | TGCGCCAGCAGCTTGGGCCCGGGACAGGGAGAGCAGTACTTC | CASSLGPGQGEQYF
TRBJ2-4 | - | - | TRBV5-6 | TGTGCCAGCAGCTTGCCCCACCTAAACATTCAGTACTTC | CASSLPHLNIQYF
TRBJ2-2 | - | - | TRBV6-1 | TGTGCCAGCAACCAAGGCAGGGCTACCGGGGAGCTGTTTTTT | CASNQGRATGELFF
TRBJ2-5 | - | few | TRBV29-1 | TGCAGCGCTGGCCCGGGGGTAGAGACCCAGTACTTC | CSAGPGVETQYF
TRBJ1-1 | TRBD1 | many | TRBV7-2 | TGTGCCAGCAGCCCGTGGACAGGGAGCACTGAAGCTTTCTTT | CASSPWTGSTEAFF
TRBJ2-7 | - | few | TRBV27 | TGTGCCAGCAGTCTCGCTCCGACACTTGCCCCCTACGAGCAGTACTTC | CASSLAPTLAPYEQYF
TRBJ2-3 | - | - | TRBV6-1 | TGTGCCAGCAGTGGGGGGGATAGCACAGATACGCAGTATTTT | CASSGGDSTDTQYF
TRBJ2-5 | - | once | TRBV3-1 | TGTGCCAGCAGCCTCCGAGAAGTGCCTCACCAAGAGACCCAGTACTTC | CASSLREVPHQETQYF
TRBJ2-4 | - | - | TRBV20-1 | TGCAGTGCCCCAGCGTTCAAAAACATTCAGTACTTC | CSAPAFKNIQYF
TRBJ1-2 | - | few | TRBV12-3/TRBV12-4 | TGTGCCAGCAAACCAACAGGGAGCGGAGGCTACACCTTC | CASKPTGSGGYTF
TRBJ2-7 | - | - | TRBV20-1 | TGCAGTGCTAGAGCCGGGCAGGGCCCCATCTACGAGCAGTACTTC | CSARAGQGPIYEQYF
TRBJ2-5 | - | - | TRBV7-9 | TGTGCCAGCAGCCGTACATTGGACCCCTCAAGGGCCCAGTACTTC | CASSRTLDPSRAQYF
TRBJ2-3 | TRBD1 | - | TRBV5-1 | TGCGCCAGCAGCGTCCGGGACAGGGACACAGATACGCAGTATTTT | CASSVRDRDTDTQYF
TRBJ2-1 | - | many | TRBV11-2 | TGTGCCAGCAGCTTAGTTTCTTCCCCCAACAATGAGCAGTTCTTC | CASSLVSSPNNEQFF
TRBJ1-2 | TRBD1 | few | TRBV5-1 | TGCGCCAGCAGCGCCGAAGCGGACAGGGCTGGGGGCTACACCTTC | CASSAEADRAGGYTF
TRBJ2-1 | - | - | TRBV20-1 | TGCAGTGCTGGAGGATTGGGCGGGAAGATCGATGAGCAGTTCTTC | CSAGGLGGKIDEQFF
TRBJ1-2 | TRBD1 | few | TRBV9 | TGTGCCAGCAGCGGACAGGGGTTCAGCTATGGCTACACCTTC | CASSGQGFSYGYTF
TRBJ2-3 | - | few | TRBV5-1 | TGCGCCAGCAGCGTGGGGACCTCAGATACGCAGTATTTT | CASSVGTSDTQYF
TRBJ2-1 | TRBD2 | - | TRBV9 | TGTGCCAGCAGCGTAACGGGGGGGTCGAAGGATGAGCAGTTCTTC | CASSVTGGSKDEQFF
TRBJ1-2 | - | few | TRBV11-2 | TGTGCCAGCAGCTTGACGGAAAGAGAGGGCTACACCTTC | CASSLTEREGYTF
TRBJ2-3 | - | few | TRBV9 | TGTGCCAGCAGCGCCCCTTCGGAGGGAGATACGCAGTATTTT | CASSAPSEGDTQYF
TRBJ1-6 | - | few | TRBV6-1 | TGTGCCAGCAGCCGGGGTCCGAGCTCCTATAATTCACCCCTCCACTTT | CASSRGPSSYNSPLHF
TRBJ1-2 | TRBD1 | few | TRBV6-1 | TGTGCCAGCAGCCGAGCGACAGGGGGTAGAAACTATGGCTACACCTTC | CASSRATGGRNYGYTF
TRBJ2-1 | TRBD2 | many | TRBV20-1 | TGCAGTGCTAGAGATCCGTCTAGCGGGGAATACAATGAGCAGTTCTTC | CSARDPSSGEYNEQFF
TRBJ2-1 | TRBD1 | - | TRBV12-3/TRBV12-4 | TGTGCCAGCAGCCTAAAGCGTCTACTCCAGGGGGCCGTAGATGAGCAGTTCTTC | CASSLKRLLQGAVDEQFF
TRBJ2-1 | TRBD1 | few | TRBV5-1 | TGCGCCAGCAGCTCTCAGGGGGCATCTTTGGATGAGCAGTTCTTC | CASSSQGASLDEQFF
TRBJ2-1 | TRBD2 | - | TRBV12-5 | TGTGCTAGTGTGTTAGCGGGGGGGTCCTACAATGAGCAGTTCTTC | CASVLAGGSYNEQFF
TRBJ2-3 | - | - | TRBV20-1 | TGCAGCGCCGGTTTTAGCGCGAACACAGATACGCAGTATTTT | CSAGFSANTDTQYF
TRBJ2-7 | - | few | TRBV7-9 | TGTGCCAGCAGCTTAGGCAGGGATCTCTCCTACGAGCAGTACTTC | CASSLGRDLSYEQYF
TRBJ2-3 | - | many | TRBV12-3/TRBV12-4 | TGTGCCAGCAGCTTAGGGGCCGATACGCAGTATTTT | CASSLGADTQYF
TRBJ2-1 | - | - | TRBV7-9 | TGTGCCAGCAGCTTAGTTTATTCCCTACCCTCCCACAATGAGCAGTTCTTC | CASSLVYSLPSHNEQFF
TRBJ1-2 | - | few | TRBV14 | TGTGCCAGCAGCCAAGGTCAGGCGATGAACTATGGCTACACCTTC | CASSQGQAMNYGYTF
TRBJ2-5 | - | once | TRBV2 | TGTGCCAGCAGTGAAATAGCGGAAGAGACCCAGTACTTC | CASSEIAEETQYF
TRBJ2-7 | - | few | TRBV20-1 | TGCAGTGCTTCGTCTAGTGTTGAGCAGTACTTC | CSASSSVEQYF
TRBJ2-3 | - | few | TRBV12-3/TRBV12-4 | TGTGCCAGCAGTTCCCCGCATAGCGACACAGATACGCAGTATTTT | CASSSPHSDTDTQYF